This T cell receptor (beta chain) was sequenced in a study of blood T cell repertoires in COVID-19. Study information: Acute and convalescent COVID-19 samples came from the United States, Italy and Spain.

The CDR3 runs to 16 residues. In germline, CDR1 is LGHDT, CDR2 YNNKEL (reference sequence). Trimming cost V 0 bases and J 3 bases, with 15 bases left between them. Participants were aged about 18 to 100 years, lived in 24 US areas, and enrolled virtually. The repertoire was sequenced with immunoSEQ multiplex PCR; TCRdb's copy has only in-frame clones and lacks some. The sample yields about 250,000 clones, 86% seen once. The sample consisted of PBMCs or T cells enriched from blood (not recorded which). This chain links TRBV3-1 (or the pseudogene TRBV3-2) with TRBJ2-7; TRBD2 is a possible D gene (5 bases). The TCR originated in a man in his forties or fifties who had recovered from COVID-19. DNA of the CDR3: TGTGCCAGCAGCCAAGAGTCACTAGTGATGATCTACGAGCAGTACTTC. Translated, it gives CASSQESLVMIYEQYF.